In this sample, the clone carrying this T cell receptor (beta chain) turned up once. Its target is not known. This record belongs to a study of vaccination effects on CD4 cells after COVID-19. Study at large: Either the BNT162b2 or mRNA-1273 vaccine was given to participants in two doses. General study points: Sampling in the study covered few convalescent patients and included no early post-infection timepoints.

The CDR3 spans 17 residues. V dropped 0 bases and J dropped 7; count of bases not matched to a gene: 7. In germline, CDR1 is LGHNA, CDR2 YSLEER. Here immunoSEQ multiplex PCR was the method, and the copy in TCRdb shows in-frame clones only, minus some. The sample lists 35,000 to 40,000 clones, roughly 74% occurring once. Scientists isolated CD4+ T cells after a roughly 9-day culture period ended. Nucleocapsid antibody tests were negative, and the vaccine recipients had no prior SARS-CoV-2 infection. The chain carries TRBV4-3 and TRBJ2-1, with 12 nucleotides matching TRBD2. This specimen consisted of CD4+ T cells from PBMCs cultured without peptide, obtained before COVID-19 vaccination. The receptor comes from a human donor who received a COVID-19 vaccine. CDR3 loop: CASSQDLAGGLRNEQFF. The CDR3 DNA is TGCGCCAGCAGCCAAGATCTAGCGGGGGGGCTGAGGAATGAGCAGTTCTTC.